This TCR beta chain stems from a study of cytomegalovirus exposure and HLA in healthy donors. The PCR ran on 60 Vbeta and 13 Jbeta primers. Method: immunoSEQ multiplex PCR; TCRdb's copy keeps in-frame clones and lacks some. The sample has some 110,000 clones; 77% are singletons. The CDR3 sequence is 15 residues long. The germline CDR1 and CDR2 sequences are SNHLY and FYNNEI. V dropped 8 bases and J dropped 0 bases, with 14 bases sitting between them. Study conclusions and caveats: Generally TCR sequences proved uncommon, though certain public TCRs appeared in numerous donors. TCR beta chains numbering more than 150 were designated cytomegalovirus-associated.

Notes on this clone: What it recognizes is unknown.

The TCR comes from a woman between 40 and 50 years old in good health and CMV-seropositive. The sample comprised PBMCs. The chain combines TRBV2 with TRBJ1-5; D gene ambiguous. CDR3 region: CASRQEQHSNQPQHF. The CDR3 bases are TGTGCCAGCCGGCAGGAACAACATAGCAATCAGCCCCAGCATTTT.